The 6 T cell receptor beta chains below all came from one sample that was sequenced in a study of T cell responses to AZD1222 COVID-19 vaccine. Data came from immunoSEQ multiplex PCR; TCRdb stores just in-frame clones and leaves some out. The table includes under 80,000 clones, approximately 90% detected once. The sequenced sample was peripheral blood, obtained on day 0 of AZD1222 vaccination. Receptors originate from an adult in good health.

This CDR3 reads CAISVGWGSTDTQYF. The CDR3 DNA is TGTGCCATCAGCGTAGGCTGGGGTAGCACAGATACGCAGTATTTT. J is TRBJ2-3 and V is TRBV10-3; D is undetermined. The CDR3 runs 15 residues. Trimming took off 6 bases at V and 0 bases at J, with 13 bases between the two ends. Germline loops: CDR1 ENHRY, CDR2 SYGVKD.

V is TRBV5-1 and J is TRBJ2-2; D is undetermined. There are 14 residues in the CDR3. The germline CDR1 and CDR2 sequences are SGHRS and YFSETQ. V was trimmed by 5 bases and J by 4 bases, leaving 12 bases between them. Here the CDR3 reads CASRSKGSTGELFF. The CDR3 nucleotides read TGCGCCAGCAGGTCGAAGGGTAGCACCGGGGAGCTGTTTTTT.

In its sample, this clone was seen once. The CDR3 DNA reads as TGTGCCAGCAGCCACTTCCGGTCTTCCGGGACAGGGGCCTACGAGCAGTACTTC. Translation: CASSHFRSSGTGAYEQYF. V gene TRBV11-2 combines with J gene TRBJ2-7; 10 nucleotides line up with TRBD1. The V gene end was trimmed by 5 bases and the J gene end by 2 bases; junction bases not matched to a gene: 15. This CDR3 has 18 amino acids. Germline V gene lookup returns CDR1 SGHAT and CDR2 FQNNGV.

This clone was seen only once. The chain carries TRBV6-5 and TRBJ1-5; TRBD1 aligns across 9 bases. Germline V gene sequence: CDR1 MNHEY, CDR2 SVGAGI. V was pared by 9 bases and J by 5 bases, with 2 bases of the junction left unmatched. There are 12 residues in the CDR3. CDR3 DNA: TGTGCCAGTAGACAGGGGGATCAGCCCCAGCATTTT. Translated: CASRQGDQPQHF.

The chain combines TRBV6-1 with TRBJ1-2; 7 bases are a match to TRBD1. The V gene's germline CDR1 is MNHNS and CDR2 SASEGT. CDR3 length: 16 residues. The J segment lost 1 base and the V segment lost 2 bases, leaving 7 bases of the junction unmatched. The CDR3 sequence is CASSEYGQGVNYGYTF. CDR3 DNA sequence: TGTGCCAGCAGTGAATACGGCCAGGGGGTTAACTATGGCTACACCTTC.

This sequence joins TRBV27 and TRBJ1-1; D is uncertain. This CDR3 spans 15 amino acids. The germline V and J ends were trimmed by 0 bases and 4 bases, with 12 bases remaining between them. Germline V gene data show CDR1 as MNHEY and CDR2 as SMNVEV (reference sequence). CDR3 sequence reads: CASSLSKSGGTEAFF. CDR3 bases: TGTGCCAGCAGTTTATCGAAATCGGGAGGCACTGAAGCTTTCTTT.